The 13 T cell receptor beta chains listed next were all sequenced from one sample in a study of cytomegalovirus exposure and HLA in healthy donors. The protocol was immunoSEQ multiplex PCR, while the TCRdb copy is restricted to in-frame clones and leaves out a portion. Seen here are under 200,000 clones, roughly nine tenths observed once, and the top ten hold about a tenth. The sample taken for sequencing was PBMCs. All receptors come from a young woman in good health and CMV-seropositive.

In this sample, this clone turned up once. V and J are TRBV5-1 and TRBJ1-5; tentatively, D is TRBD1 (5 bases). This CDR3 region has 16 residues. Trimming pared 0 bases from V and 2 bases from J, leaving 12 bases between. Germline V gene data show CDR1 as SGHRS and CDR2 as YFSETQ. Here the CDR3 reads CASSLGVSGGNQPQHF. DNA for the CDR3: TGCGCCAGCAGCTTGGGTGTGTCGGGGGGCAATCAGCCCCAGCATTTT. The full variable domain, completed using reference TRBV5-1 and TRBJ1-5, is KAGVTQTPRYLIKTRGQQVTLSCSPISGHRSVSWYQQTPGQGLQFLFEYFSETQRNKGNFPGRFSGRQFSNSRSEMNVSTLELGDSALYLCASSLGVSGGNQPQHFGDGTRLSIL.

Worth noting for this clone: Within the sample, other DNA sequences also encode this same CDR3. The chain recombines TRBV7-2 with TRBJ2-7, with D perhaps TRBD2 (6 bases). The CDR3 spans 13 residues. Germline V gene sequence: CDR1 SGHTA, CDR2 FQGNSA. Deletions cut 1 base from V and 4 bases from J, with 8 bases between. CDR3 protein: CASSLGGGYEQYF. CDR3 nucleotides: TGTGCCAGCAGCTTAGGGGGAGGATACGAGCAGTACTTC.

The chain has TRBV5-4 and TRBJ1-4, with TRBD1 as a possible D gene (6 bases). Per germline, CDR1 SGHNT and CDR2 YYREEE (reference sequence). V lost 7 bases and J 3 bases, leaving 16 bases between the germline ends. The CDR3 length is 15 residues. The DNA for the CDR3 is TGTGCCAGCGCGAGGACGGGGGGGCCTAATGAAAAACTGTTTTTT. Translated, it gives CASARTGGPNEKLFF.

The chain employs TRBV29-1 and TRBJ2-7, with TRBD1 identical over 8 bases. The CDR3 contains 13 residues. Germline-derived CDR1 and CDR2 are SQVTM and ANQGSEA. V lost 5 bases and J lost 4; bases outside the gene matches: 7. CDR3: CSVSDRAVYEQYF. CDR3 nucleotide sequence: TGCAGCGTTTCGGACAGGGCGGTTTACGAGCAGTACTTC.

The V gene is TRBV7-9, the J gene TRBJ1-4, with D possibly being TRBD1 (6 bases). The CDR3 extends over 14 amino acids. From germline, CDR1 is SEHNR and CDR2 FQNEAQ (reference sequence). Trimming removed 7 bases from V and 7 bases from J, with 16 bases in between. The CDR3 DNA follows: TGTGCCAGCAAGGATGGCAGGGGTAGTGAAAAACTGTTTTTT. It encodes CASKDGRGSEKLFF. Full variable domain (remainder filled in from reference TRBV7-9 and TRBJ1-4): DTGVSQNPRHKITKRGQNVTFRCDPISEHNRLYWYRQTLGQGPEFLTYFQNEAQLEKSRLLSDRFSAERPKGSFSTLEIQRTEQGDSAMYLCASKDGRGSEKLFFGSGTQLSVL.

V and J are TRBV9 and TRBJ1-5; D gene unclear. The CDR3 spans 14 residues. Germline assignment: CDR1 SGDLS and CDR2 YYNGEE. The V end was cut by 0 bases, the J end by 3 bases, with 7 bases between. CDR3 coding DNA: TGTGCCAGCAGCGTAGAACCGGTCAATCAGCCCCAGCATTTT. It yields the protein CASSVEPVNQPQHF.

This clone was observed a few times. The gene calls are TRBV6-6 and TRBJ1-2; 9 nucleotides agree with TRBD1. The CDR3 spans 15 residues. The germline gives CDR1 MNHNY, CDR2 SVGAGI (reference sequence). The junction had 11 bases not matched to a gene; V was cut back by 6 bases and J by 6 bases. For the CDR3, the DNA is TGTGCCAGCAGCGGCTACCGGGACAGGGAGGATGGCTACACCTTC. Protein product: CASSGYRDREDGYTF.

The chain combines TRBV29-1 with TRBJ2-1; TRBD2 agrees at 12 bases. The CDR3 is made up of 15 amino acids. The V gene's germline CDR1 is SQVTM and CDR2 ANQGSEA. Losses at the gene ends were 5 bases for V and 4 bases for J; bases not matched to a gene: 6. The CDR3 DNA sequence: TGCAGCGTTTCCGGGACTAGCGGGTATTACAATGAGCAGTTCTTC. Its protein is CSVSGTSGYYNEQFF.

On this clone itself: Other DNA sequences in the same sample also yield this CDR3. The chain couples TRBV27 to TRBJ2-2; D gene unclear. Germline lookup yields CDR1 MNHEY and CDR2 SMNVEV (reference sequence). The V end lost 2 bases, the J end lost 0 bases, and 7 bases lay between the germline ends. The CDR3 spans 15 residues. Written as DNA, the CDR3 is TGTGCCAGCAGTTTAGAACGCGCGAACACCGGGGAGCTGTTTTTT. Protein product: CASSLERANTGELFF.

This chain links TRBV4-2 with TRBJ2-7; D gene ambiguous. Trimming stripped 0 bases from V and 4 bases from J, with 4 bases between. CDR3 length equals 12 residues. Germline lookup yields CDR1 LGHNA and CDR2 YNFKEQ. CDR3 DNA: TGTGCCAGCAGCCAAGACAGGTACGAGCAGTACTTC. Protein product: CASSQDRYEQYF.

The V gene is TRBV5-4, the J gene TRBJ2-5, with TRBD1 matching over 7 bases. The germline V gene encodes CDR1 SGHNT and CDR2 YYREEE (reference sequence). The CDR3 loop spans 13 amino acids. The junction had 4 bases not matched to a gene; V was cut back by 4 bases and J by 4 bases. The CDR3 DNA reads as TGTGCCAGCAGCCTAGGGGGCGCAGAGACCCAGTACTTC. Encoded protein: CASSLGGAETQYF.

This rearrangement joins TRBV5-1 to TRBJ2-7; 12 nucleotides line up with TRBD2. Germline lookup yields CDR1 SGHRS and CDR2 YFSETQ. V gave up 4 bases and J gave up 3 bases; unmatched junction bases: 8. The CDR3 runs 16 residues. The CDR3 DNA sequence: TGCGCCAGCAGCCCGTGGACTAGCGGGACGAACTACGAGCAGTACTTC. Its protein product is CASSPWTSGTNYEQYF. Together with reference TRBV5-1 and TRBJ2-7, the CDR3 gives the full variable domain: KAGVTQTPRYLIKTRGQQVTLSCSPISGHRSVSWYQQTPGQGLQFLFEYFSETQRNKGNFPGRFSGRQFSNSRSEMNVSTLELGDSALYLCASSPWTSGTNYEQYFGPGTRLTVT.

The J gene is TRBJ1-5, the V gene TRBV11-2; TRBD1 is a possible D gene (5 bases). Trimming removed 1 base from V and 3 bases from J, with 10 bases in between. CDR1 is SGHAT and CDR2 is FQNNGV in the germline V gene. The CDR3 is made up of 15 amino acids. CDR3 sequence (DNA): TGTGCCAGCAGCTTAGTGGAGGGGACCAATCAGCCCCAGCATTTT. Translation gives CASSLVEGTNQPQHF.